A selection of T cell receptor beta chains follows, all from one sample in a study of T cells after yellow fever vaccination. TCRdb ran MiXCR on the 5' RACE reads and lists one entry per CDR3 protein. This sample carries hundreds of thousands of distinct CDR3 sequences, 9.5% to 15% of them seen once, and the ten largest clones take 3.2%. Sequenced material: CD4+ T cells sorted from PBMCs, taken 15 days after the yellow fever booster vaccination. Receptor source: a man aged 18 to 30 who received the YFV17D yellow fever vaccine. The CDR3 runs from the conserved cysteine through the conserved F or W. The order of the fields is clone size, V gene, J gene, D gene, CDR3 DNA, CDR3 protein. The D gene is left open where the match is weak. Only part of the rows carry a size: once, few, many, or a class if the clone is expanded.

-	TRBV9	TRBJ1-2	-	TGTGCCAGCAGCGTTGCGGATAACTATGGCTACACCTTC	CASSVADNYGYTF
few	TRBV4-3	TRBJ2-2	-	TGCGCCAGCAGCCGAGAACTCAGGAACACCGGGGAGCTGTTTTTT	CASSRELRNTGELFF
-	TRBV7-8	TRBJ2-7	-	TGTGCCAGCAGCTCCAACCCGGACCGGGAGCAGTACTTC	CASSSNPDREQYF
few	TRBV9	TRBJ2-1	TRBD2	TGTGCCAGCAGCGTAGAAGGACTAGCCTACAATGAGCAGTTCTTC	CASSVEGLAYNEQFF
-	TRBV19	TRBJ2-3	-	TGTGCCAGTAGTATCCCTACAGATACGCAGTATTTT	CASSIPTDTQYF
few	TRBV11-1	TRBJ2-2	TRBD2	TGTGCCAGCAGCCTCGGGGGGGGAGCCGGGGAGCTGTTTTTT	CASSLGGGAGELFF
few	TRBV7-2	TRBJ1-5	-	TGTGCCAGCAGCTTAGTGGCCACTCAGCCCCAGCATTTT	CASSLVATQPQHF
-	TRBV7-2	TRBJ2-3	-	TGTGCCAGCAGCTTATTCGGCGCGCGAAGCACAGATACGCAGTATTTT	CASSLFGARSTDTQYF
few	TRBV7-2	TRBJ1-2	-	TGTGCCAGCAGCTTAGCCAGGACAGACCTGTATGGCTACACCTTC	CASSLARTDLYGYTF
-	TRBV28	TRBJ2-1	TRBD2	TGTGCCAGCAGCTCGGGACTAGCGGGGGGGAAGAGTGAGCAGTTCTTC	CASSSGLAGGKSEQFF
-	TRBV5-1	TRBJ2-1	-	TGCGCCAGCAGCTTGGACGCGGGCCTGGGGGGATACAATGAGCAGTTCTTC	CASSLDAGLGGYNEQFF
few	TRBV7-9	TRBJ2-5	TRBD1	TGTGCCAGCAGCACCCGACAGGGAAAAGAGACCCAGTACTTC	CASSTRQGKETQYF
few	TRBV7-8	TRBJ2-5	-	TGTGCCAGCAGAGTCCCCCGGGGGCCCAGGACCCAGTACTTC	CASRVPRGPRTQYF
-	TRBV4-3	TRBJ2-5	TRBD2	TGCGCCAGCAGCCAAGAGGTCGGACTAGCGGGGGGGTCTTACCAAGAGACCCAGTACTTC	CASSQEVGLAGGSYQETQYF
few	TRBV6-1	TRBJ2-3	-	TGTGCCAGCAGCGAGGGGGGGCTCACAGATACGCAGTATTTT	CASSEGGLTDTQYF
many	TRBV10-3	TRBJ2-2	-	TGTGCCATCACCCCGGGGGGCAAATCGAACACCGGGGAGCTGTTTTTT	CAITPGGKSNTGELFF
few	TRBV6-4	TRBJ1-2	-	TGTGCCAGCAGCGCAACCGGGACATCCTATGGCTACACCTTC	CASSATGTSYGYTF
many	TRBV20-1	TRBJ2-5	-	TGCAGTGCACGACAGGGAGGAGAGACCCAGTACTTC	CSARQGGETQYF
-	TRBV7-2	TRBJ1-2	TRBD1	TGTGCCAGCAGCTTAGCGGGACAGATCAGTCCTCCGCGCTTC	CASSLAGQISPPRF
few	TRBV9	TRBJ2-5	TRBD2	TGTGCCAGCAGCCCGGGGGGGCTTAGGGAGACCCAGTACTTC	CASSPGGLRETQYF
-	TRBV4-2	TRBJ2-7	-	TGTGCCAGCAGCCAAGATTTCGGGGGGCCCTACGAGCAGTACTTC	CASSQDFGGPYEQYF
many	TRBV24-1	TRBJ2-1	-	TGTGCCACCAGTGGGCAGGGGGGCCGGTATGAGCAGTTCTTC	CATSGQGGRYEQFF
few	TRBV27	TRBJ2-7	-	TGTGCCAGCAGTTTTGTAAGGGGTCCTCGCTACTTC	CASSFVRGPRYF
few	TRBV20-1	TRBJ1-1	-	TGCAGTGCTGGGACTGTATATAACACTGAAGCTTTCTTT	CSAGTVYNTEAFF
-	TRBV18	TRBJ2-5	-	TGTGCCAGCTCACCACCGTCGGGGGTACGGGCCCAGTACTTC	CASSPPSGVRAQYF
-	TRBV4-2	TRBJ2-5	-	TGTGCCAGCAGCCATGGTCAGGCCCAAGAGACCCAGTACTTC	CASSHGQAQETQYF
few	TRBV18	TRBJ2-3	-	TGTGCCAGCCGCCCCCATGGCACGGGGGAGTCTGATACGCAGTATTTT	CASRPHGTGESDTQYF
few	TRBV20-1	TRBJ1-1	-	TGCAGTGCTAGAGACCCGACAGTGAACACTGAAGCTTTCTTT	CSARDPTVNTEAFF
few	TRBV11-2	TRBJ2-2	TRBD2	TGTGCCAGCAGCCTATTAGCGGGGGGCCGTACCGGGGAGCTGTTTTTT	CASSLLAGGRTGELFF
few	TRBV12-3/TRBV12-4	TRBJ1-2	TRBD1	TGTGCCAGCAGTTCGCGCAGGGGGGCGGATGGCTACACCTTC	CASSSRRGADGYTF
-	TRBV12-3/TRBV12-4	TRBJ1-2	-	TGTGCCAGCACCGTAGTGGGCGACTATGGCTACACCTTC	CASTVVGDYGYTF
few	TRBV7-2	TRBJ2-5	-	TGTGCCAGCAGCGCCAACGGAGGGGAAGAGACCCAGTACTTC	CASSANGGEETQYF
-	TRBV7-2	TRBJ2-7	TRBD2	TGTGCCAGCAGCTTAGCGCGGAGCGGGGGGGGCGAGCAGTACTTC	CASSLARSGGGEQYF
few	TRBV12-3/TRBV12-4	TRBJ1-5	-	TGTGCCAGCAGTTTTAGGAGTGAGCCCCAGCATTTT	CASSFRSEPQHF
-	TRBV11-2	TRBJ2-5	-	TGTGCCAGCAGCCCAGGCCTAGCGACCCAAGAGACCCAGTACTTC	CASSPGLATQETQYF
few	TRBV6-4	TRBJ2-7	TRBD2	TGTGCCAGCAGTGACGGTCCTAGCGGGGAAGTTAACTACGAGCAGTACTTC	CASSDGPSGEVNYEQYF
once	TRBV5-1	TRBJ2-7	-	TGCGCCAGCAGCTTGGCTGGGGACTTCTACGAGCAGTACTTC	CASSLAGDFYEQYF
-	TRBV5-1	TRBJ2-1	TRBD1	TGCGCCAGCAGCATGGGACAGGGGTATGGGAATGAGCAGTTCTTC	CASSMGQGYGNEQFF
few	TRBV6-5	TRBJ2-3	-	TGTGCCACTTCGAGGACTGATATCACAGATACGCAGTATTTT	CATSRTDITDTQYF
few	TRBV7-6	TRBJ1-2	-	TGTGCCAGCAGCCCGGGACGGTATGGCTACACCTTC	CASSPGRYGYTF